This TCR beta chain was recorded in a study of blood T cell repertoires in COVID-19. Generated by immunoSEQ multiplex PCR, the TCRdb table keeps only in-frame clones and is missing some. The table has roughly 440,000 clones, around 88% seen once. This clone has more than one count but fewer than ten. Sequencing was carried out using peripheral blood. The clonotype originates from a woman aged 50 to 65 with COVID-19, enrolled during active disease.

CDR3 loop: CASSFSREPGTEAFF. The CDR3 DNA sequence: TGCGCCAGCAGCTTCTCCAGGGAACCGGGCACTGAAGCTTTCTTT. The chain employs TRBV4-1 and TRBJ1-1; D perhaps matches TRBD1 (5 bases). CDR1 is MGHRA and CDR2 is YSYEKL in the germline V gene. The CDR3 contains 15 residues. Trimming removed 5 bases from V and 4 bases from J, with 17 bases in between.